This T cell receptor beta chain derives from a study of blood T cell repertoires in COVID-19. Study in general: The United States, Italy and Spain were the sources of the acute and convalescent COVID-19 samples. PBMCs, B-cell-depleted T cells, or T cells were the source of the cDNA or gDNA that made up the material.

As originally analysed: Amplifying reference gene primers gave estimates of nucleated cell counts. Sequencing used immunoSEQ multiplex PCR; TCRdb keeps in-frame clones, though not all of them. That table is the source of V, J and clone size, and D and trimming were worked out from the DNA. The sample yields 300,000 or so clones, around four fifths seen once. Germline V gene sequence: CDR1 LNHDA, CDR2 SQIVND (reference sequence). The CDR3 has 16 amino acids. Trimming left V 5 bases short and J 1 base short, with 15 bases between. Sequencing was done on a sample of peripheral blood. The TCR sequence derives from a woman in her fifties or sixties with acute or convalescent COVID-19. The V and J genes are TRBV19 and TRBJ2-1; tentatively, D is TRBD1 (5 bases). CDR3 sequence reads: CASSSAAGYSYNEQFF. The CDR3 DNA follows: TGTGCCAGTAGTTCCGCGGCAGGGTATTCCTACAATGAGCAGTTCTTC.